This T cell receptor (beta chain) is drawn from a study of neoadjuvant nivolumab and ipilimumab in lung cancer. General study points: Higher pretherapy blood TCR richness went with higher resected-tumor richness. Only two of four nivolumab-treated tumors gained richness and clonality by surgery.

A remark on this clone: Antigen: not known.

Losses at the gene ends were 4 bases for V and 4 bases for J; bases not matched to a gene: 6. The CDR3 has 15 residues. Germline V gives CDR1 SGHVS, CDR2 FQNEAQ. The table came from immunoSEQ multiplex PCR; TCRdb's copy has only in-frame clones and leaves some out. The repertoire holds about 33,000 clones, with under 95% as singletons. This TCR derives from an adult with non-small cell lung cancer. The specimen was peripheral blood, collected after neoadjuvant nivolumab, alone or with ipilimumab, at or shortly before surgery. The V gene is TRBV7-8, the J gene TRBJ2-5, with TRBD2 identical over 10 bases. CDR3 nucleotides: TGTGCCAGCAGCTCGACTAGCGGGTCCGGAGAGACCCAGTACTTC. It yields the protein CASSSTSGSGETQYF.